Given below is one T cell receptor (beta chain) in context. Its matching antigen is unknown. Germline assignment: CDR1 SGDLS and CDR2 YYNGEE. V shed 2 bases and J 8 bases; nucleotides not matched to a gene: 10. This CDR3 is 15 amino acids long. This entry is derived from a study of cytomegalovirus exposure and HLA in healthy donors. Overall study results and limits: Reportedly, cytomegalovirus status was diagnosed with high sensitivity and specificity.

TCRdb's table, derived via immunoSEQ multiplex PCR, lists solely in-frame clones and lacks some. This sample has some 150,000 clones, with just under 90% found just once. The donors were members of the validation cohort comprising about 130 subjects, separate from the roughly 650-subject first cohort. The clonotype comes from a woman in her twenties or thirties in good health and CMV-seronegative. The rearrangement joins TRBV9 to TRBJ2-1, with 7 bases matching TRBD2. The sequenced sample consisted of PBMCs. The DNA for the CDR3 is TGTGCCAGCAGCGTTTGGACTAGTGGCGTCGATGAGCAGTTCTTC. Its translation: CASSVWTSGVDEQFF.